The clone carrying this T cell receptor (beta chain) showed up just a few times. Its antigen is currently unknown. These data come from a study of T-cell reconstitution after alpha-beta-depleted transplantation in children. Study outcomes and limitations: After transplant, high TCRbeta diversity at day 60 in some patients arose from surviving recipient T cells and thymic progenitors. Expanded graft clones numbering several hundred reportedly gave rise to alpha-beta T cells about two months after transplant. From newly produced T cells came most of the T-cell counts and diversity one year after transplant.

As it was prepared, the TCRbeta library received unique molecular identifiers. TCRdb fed the PCR reads into MiXCR, producing one record per CDR3 protein. Among more than 200,000 distinct CDR3 sequences listed, about a quarter were seen once. This sequence was found in a girl aged 2-10 years with Fanconi anemia, due to receive a stem cell transplant. Sequences were derived from PBMCs, sampled before TCRalphabeta/CD19-depleted stem cell transplant.

CDR3 in amino acids: CASSLGSGGRDTQYF. The CDR3 region has the DNA TGTGCCAGCAGCTTAGGTAGCGGGGGCAGAGATACGCAGTATTTT. The chain employs TRBV7-9 and TRBJ2-3; TRBD2 matches at 9 bases. The CDR3 is 15 amino acids. Germline V lookup: CDR1 SEHNR, CDR2 FQNEAQ (reference sequence). J was trimmed by 5 bases and V by 1 base; bases with no gene match: 4.